This T cell receptor beta chain was sequenced in a study of shared clonotypes between healthy human individuals. Produced via immunoSEQ multiplex PCR; TCRdb's table is partial and in-frame only. The sample includes 2 million to 2.5 million clones, just under 95% of them seen just once. Overall study results and limits: Shared clonotypes across all four donors exceeded non-shared ones in generation probability.

Germline loops: CDR1 MDHEN, CDR2 SYDVKM. The CDR3 runs 14 residues. A split of CD4+ cells into CD45RA+ naive and CD45RA-negative memory subsets was performed. About this clone: Its matching antigen is unknown. One end of the junction does not line up with germline, which may come from a read error.

The receptor was isolated from a young man in good health. Some clones in this sample may be carry-over from other donors' samples. The chain is built from TRBV28 and TRBJ2-1, with TRBD2 identical over 14 bases. Sequences were obtained from naive CD4+ T cells from PBMCs. The subset: CD45RA+ positively selected. In DNA form, the CDR3 reads TGTGCCAGCAGTGTGGGGGGACTAGCGGGAGTTACGCTCTTC. Translated, it gives CASSVGGLAGVTLF.